These 10 T cell receptor beta chains came from one sample sequenced in a study of control samples from healthy donors and cancer patients. Here immunoSEQ multiplex PCR was the method, and the copy in TCRdb shows in-frame clones only, minus some. The profile shows 130,000 or so clones, roughly 89% of them singletons. Specimen: blood. The receptors shown here come from a man aged 18 to 29 in good health.

This clone was seen once. The chain has TRBV5-1 and TRBJ2-2, with a tentative D call TRBD1 (6 bases). V gave up 0 bases and J gave up 6 bases, with 12 bases separating them. The germline CDR1 and CDR2 sequences are SGHRS and YFSETQ. CDR3 length: 15 residues. The CDR3 spells CASSLDRESAGELFF. The DNA for the CDR3 is TGCGCCAGCAGCTTGGACAGGGAATCGGCCGGGGAGCTGTTTTTT. The whole variable domain, remainder taken from reference TRBV5-1 and TRBJ2-2, is KAGVTQTPRYLIKTRGQQVTLSCSPISGHRSVSWYQQTPGQGLQFLFEYFSETQRNKGNFPGRFSGRQFSNSRSEMNVSTLELGDSALYLCASSLDRESAGELFFGEGSRLTVL.

This clone was seen just once. The chain is built from TRBV7-4 and TRBJ1-2; a weak D match, TRBD1 (5 bases). Germline loops: CDR1 SGHVT, CDR2 SQSDAQ. V lost 3 bases, J lost 1 base, and 12 bases lay in between. This CDR3 comprises 15 residues. CDR3 amino acids: CASSLGGVDNYGYTF. Here the CDR3 DNA reads TGTGCCAGCAGCTTGGGGGGAGTGGATAACTATGGCTACACCTTC.

The chain has TRBV5-1 and TRBJ1-2; TRBD1 aligns across 9 bases. CDR3 length equals 15 residues. Germline assignment: CDR1 SGHRS and CDR2 YFSETQ. The J segment lost 3 bases and the V segment lost 4 bases, leaving 7 bases of the junction unmatched. The CDR3 sequence: CASSPTGQGYYGYTF. The CDR3 DNA reads as TGCGCCAGCAGCCCGACGGGACAGGGTTACTATGGCTACACCTTC.

V is TRBV3-1 (or the pseudogene TRBV3-2) and J is TRBJ1-2, with TRBD1 matching 9 bases. The germline V gene has CDR1 LGHDT and CDR2 YNNKEL (reference sequence). V lost 4 bases to trimming and J lost 7 bases; unmatched junction nucleotides: 7. This CDR3 is built from 14 residues. The CDR3 region is CASSPGTGLSGYTF. The CDR3 DNA follows: TGTGCCAGCAGCCCCGGGACAGGGCTTAGTGGCTACACCTTC.

V usage is TRBV27 and J usage is TRBJ2-6, with 11 bases aligning to TRBD1. Germline CDR1 is MNHEY and CDR2 is SMNVEV (reference sequence). V lost 4 bases, J lost 1 base, and 9 bases stayed unmatched. The CDR3 spans 19 residues. In DNA form, the CDR3 reads TGTGCCAGCAGTTCCCGTACCGGGACAGGGGGTTCTGGGGCCAACGTCCTGACTTTC. The encoded protein is CASSSRTGTGGSGANVLTF. Supplemented by reference TRBV27 and TRBJ2-6, the full variable domain reads EAQVTQNPRYLITVTGKKLTVTCSQNMNHEYMSWYRQDPGLGLRQIYYSMNVEVTDKGDVPEGYKVSRKEKRNFPLILESPSPNQTSLYFCASSSRTGTGGSGANVLTFGAGSRLTVL.

The rearrangement uses TRBV11-2 and TRBJ2-7, with D perhaps being TRBD1 or TRBD2 (5 bases each). The CDR3 is made up of 14 amino acids. CDR1 is SGHAT and CDR2 is FQNNGV in the germline V gene. V was trimmed by 5 bases and J by 0 bases, leaving 11 bases between them. CDR3 sequence reads: CASSQGRLSYEQYF. DNA of the CDR3: TGTGCCAGCAGCCAGGGACGGCTCTCCTACGAGCAGTACTTC.

The chain links TRBV11-2 to TRBJ2-5; 7 bases map to TRBD2. Germline V gene sequence: CDR1 SGHAT, CDR2 FQNNGV. CDR3 length equals 16 residues. V shed 0 bases and J 5 bases; nucleotides not matched to a gene: 9. CDR3 DNA: TGTGCCAGCAGCTTAGAAGTAGCGCAGGGAGGGGAGACCCAGTACTTC. It encodes CASSLEVAQGGETQYF.

The chain has TRBV7-2 and TRBJ1-2; TRBD1 agrees at 10 bases. The ends lost 4 bases at V and 6 bases at J; junction bases unmatched: 8. Germline-derived CDR1 and CDR2 are SGHTA and FQGNSA. The CDR3 covers 15 residues. The CDR3 bases are TGTGCCAGCAGCTCTCCGACAGGGGGCAATAATGGCTACACCTTC. This codes for CASSSPTGGNNGYTF.

The chain recombines TRBV9 with TRBJ1-1; D unclear. The germline CDR1 and CDR2 sequences are SGDLS and YYNGEE. V lost 6 bases and J 0 bases, leaving 21 bases between the germline ends. The CDR3 contains 17 residues. The CDR3, as DNA: TGTGCCAGCACCCTACCCCGCCTGGGCTCCATGAACACTGAAGCTTTCTTT. It specifies CASTLPRLGSMNTEAFF.

The chain links TRBV5-6 to TRBJ1-5; the D gene is possibly TRBD1 (5 bases). Germline CDR1 SGHDT, CDR2 YYEEEE. Trimming removed 0 bases from V and 5 bases from J, with 15 bases in between. There are 16 residues in the CDR3. CDR3 loop: CASSLGQQKGDQPQHF. The CDR3 nucleotides are TGTGCCAGCAGCTTGGGACAGCAGAAAGGCGATCAGCCCCAGCATTTT.